Following are 31 T cell receptor beta chains from one sample sequenced in a study of beta chain features in type 1 diabetes listed by TCRdb under 2018. On the study overall, not on this receptor specifically: Type 1 diabetes patients showed a moderate but significant shortening of TCRB CDR3 length in all four CD4+ subsets.

These receptors' targets are unknown. Libraries were prepared through the immunoSEQ multiplex PCR assay. The entire amount of isolated RNA was reverse transcribed using the High Capacity cDNA Reverse Transcription Kit, so the sequenced TCRB transcripts were expressed ones. The clones in this table, taken by TCRdb from immuneACCESS, are in-frame only. Not every clone is retained; where verified, under half of the shortfall comes from an unresolved V gene, and the cause of the rest is unknown. The sample includes fewer than 300,000 clones, with approximately 10% observed a single time. Together, the top ten hold around 0.017% of the sample. The source material was naive CD4+ T cells from blood. Sample cell subset or site, as interpreted from the label and publication: true naive CD4+ T cells. Receptors originate from a man aged 25 to 40 with type 1 diabetes.

The sample holds a few counts of this clone. The J gene is TRBJ2-6, the V gene TRBV19; D gene ambiguous. Germline CDR1 and CDR2: LNHDA and SQIVND (reference sequence). Trimming left V 3 bases short and J 0 bases short, with 3 bases between. The length of the CDR3 is 14 residues. The CDR3 reads CASSIGSGANVLTF. For the CDR3, the DNA is TGTGCCAGTAGTATCGGCTCTGGGGCCAACGTCCTGACTTTC.

V and J are TRBV6-5 and TRBJ1-2; D gene unclear. The germline gives CDR1 MNHEY, CDR2 SVGAGI. The ends were cut back, 4 bases at V and 0 bases at J, with 9 bases in the middle. This CDR3 comprises 14 residues. The CDR3 DNA is TGTGCCAGCAGTTTACAGAGGGCTAACTATGGCTACACCTTC. It translates to CASSLQRANYGYTF.

The chain joins TRBV6-1 to TRBJ2-7, with TRBD1 matching 9 bases. CDR1 is MNHNS and CDR2 is SASEGT in the germline V gene. Unmatched junction bases numbered 3, after V lost 6 bases and J lost 0 bases. The CDR3 is 14 amino acids. Here the CDR3 DNA reads TGTGCCAGCAGAGACAGGGGGGGCTCCTACGAGCAGTACTTC. Its protein is CASRDRGGSYEQYF.

This clone has a handful of counts. CDR3 sequence (DNA): TGCGCCAGCAGCCAATCGAGGGCCCGTGGGCCAGGAAACACCATATATTTT. Translation: CASSQSRARGPGNTIYF. The V and J genes are TRBV4-1 and TRBJ1-3; D is ambiguous. From germline, CDR1 is MGHRA and CDR2 YSYEKL. This CDR3 is built from 17 residues. V lost 2 bases to trimming and J lost 4 bases, with 18 bases between them.

This clone was recorded a few times. The rearrangement links TRBV18 to TRBJ1-2; a possible D gene is TRBD1 (6 bases). V was pared by 3 bases and J by 8 bases, with 16 bases between. This CDR3 is built from 14 residues. The germline gives CDR1 KGHSH, CDR2 LQKENI. CDR3 bases: TGTGCCAGCTCACCGTCGGTTCTCAGGGGCGGCTACACCTTC. This sequence encodes CASSPSVLRGGYTF.

This clone turned up a few times. The V call is TRBV7-8, the J call TRBJ1-5; D might be TRBD1 (5 bases). This CDR3 has 16 residues. Germline values: CDR1 SGHVS, CDR2 FQNEAQ. V was clipped by 4 bases and J by 2 bases, with 15 bases between them. CDR3 region: CASSSTRGSRNQPQHF. The CDR3 DNA is TGTGCCAGCAGCTCAACCCGGGGGTCCCGCAATCAGCCCCAGCATTTT.

This clone was seen more than once but under ten times. The chain employs TRBV5-1 and TRBJ1-2, with TRBD1 as a possible D gene (5 bases). V lost 0 bases and J 4 bases, leaving 7 bases between the germline ends. The CDR3 sequence is 13 residues long. Germline CDR1 reads SGHRS; CDR2 reads YFSETQ. CDR3 in DNA: TGCGCCAGCAGCTTGGGGGGACTCTATGGCTACACCTTC. Its protein is CASSLGGLYGYTF.

A word on this clone: The same CDR3 is also encoded by other DNA sequences in this sample. The rearrangement joins TRBV7-3 to TRBJ1-6, with D possibly matching TRBD1 (6 bases). Germline V gene lookup returns CDR1 SGHTA and CDR2 FQGTGA. The CDR3 is 14 amino acids. Trimming shortened V by 1 base and J by 7 bases, and 8 bases separated the two germline ends. The CDR3 spells CASSLSQGNSPLHF. DNA of the CDR3: TGTGCCAGCAGCTTAAGTCAGGGGAATTCACCCCTCCACTTT.

This clone was recorded a few times. The rearrangement uses TRBV5-1 and TRBJ1-2; TRBD1 matches 9 bases. V lost 5 bases and J lost 6; bases outside the gene matches: 8. The length of the CDR3 is 14 residues. Looked up from germline, CDR1 is SGHRS and CDR2 is YFSETQ. CDR3 coding DNA: TGCGCCAGCAGACGGGGACAGGGTACGGATGGCTACACCTTC. This codes for CASRRGQGTDGYTF.

The rearrangement links TRBV6-1 to TRBJ1-2; D perhaps matches TRBD1 (5 bases). CDR1 is MNHNS and CDR2 is SASEGT in the germline V gene. Trimming took off 7 bases at V and 3 bases at J, with 15 bases between the two ends. The CDR3 runs to 14 residues. For the CDR3, the DNA is TGTGCCAGCACCCAGTCAGGGTCTGACTATGGCTACACCTTC. Translating gives CASTQSGSDYGYTF.

This clone was counted a few times. V and J are TRBV2 and TRBJ2-5; maybe TRBD2 (7 bases). CDR3 length equals 14 residues. V was clipped by 1 base and J by 9 bases, with 15 bases between them. Looked up from germline, CDR1 is SNHLY and CDR2 is FYNNEI. The DNA for the CDR3 is TGTGCCAGCAGTGAAGGGACAGCCCGGGGGGCCCAGTACTTC. It yields the protein CASSEGTARGAQYF.

V and J are TRBV4-2 and TRBJ2-2, with TRBD1 identical over 9 bases. V trimming: 4 bases; J trimming: 6 bases; junction bases outside the gene matches: 9. There are 16 residues in the CDR3. Germline V gene lookup returns CDR1 LGHNA and CDR2 YNFKEQ. The CDR3 loop is CASSPWTGVLSGELFF. The CDR3 region has the DNA TGTGCCAGCAGCCCTTGGACAGGGGTATTATCCGGGGAGCTGTTTTTT.

The rearrangement links TRBV7-9 to TRBJ2-2; TRBD1 agrees at 11 bases. Trimming at V came to 3 bases and at J to 5 bases, leaving 2 bases not matched to a gene. The CDR3 spans 15 residues. Germline CDR1 reads SEHNR; CDR2 reads FQNEAQ (reference sequence). The CDR3 reads CASSLGQGETGELFF. As DNA, the CDR3 is TGTGCCAGCAGCTTGGGACAGGGGGAGACCGGGGAGCTGTTTTTT.

This clone has just a few counts. The chain links TRBV18 to TRBJ1-1; D remains ambiguous. CDR3 size: 12 residues. The V and J ends lost 4 bases and 5 bases respectively, with 8 bases between them. Germline V CDR1 and CDR2: KGHSH, LQKENI. CDR3 nucleotide sequence: TGTGCCAGCTCACAGAGGAGTACTGAAGCTTTCTTT. Translating gives CASSQRSTEAFF.

This clone turned up a few times. The rearrangement links TRBV7-3 to TRBJ1-1; TRBD1 matches 9 bases. The CDR3 covers 13 residues. The germline V gene encodes CDR1 SGHTA and CDR2 FQGTGA. The trim removed 4 bases at V and 4 bases at J, leaving 1 base unmatched. The CDR3 DNA is TGTGCCAGCAGCTCGGACAGGGGCACTGAAGCTTTCTTT. It specifies CASSSDRGTEAFF.

The CDR3 sequence: CASSPPTTTSEQYF. The CDR3 nucleotides read TGTGCCAGCTCACCACCTACAACGACTAGTGAGCAGTACTTC. The chain recombines TRBV18 with TRBJ2-7; D is perhaps TRBD2 (6 bases). The CDR3 extends over 14 amino acids. V lost 0 bases and J 7 bases, leaving 13 bases between the germline ends. Germline V CDR1 and CDR2: KGHSH, LQKENI. The full variable domain, its missing parts supplied by reference TRBV18 and TRBJ2-7, is NAGVMQNPRHLVRRRGQEARLRCSPMKGHSHVYWYRQLPEEGLKFMVYLQKENIIDESGMPKERFSAEFPKEGPSILRIQQVVRGDSAAYFCASSPPTTTSEQYFGPGTRLTVT.

V usage is TRBV5-1 and J usage is TRBJ2-5, with a weak D call TRBD1 (5 bases). CDR1 and CDR2 from the germline V gene are SGHRS and YFSETQ. The CDR3 has 13 amino acids. Trimming left V 6 bases short and J 1 base short, with 10 bases between. CDR3 DNA: TGCGCCAGCAACCCGGACACCCAAGAGACCCAGTACTTC. Protein: CASNPDTQETQYF.

The sample holds a few counts of this clone. The chain has TRBV15 and TRBJ1-6; 7 bases are shared with TRBD1. This CDR3 has 15 amino acids. The junction had 7 bases not matched to a gene; V was cut back by 7 bases and J by 4 bases. Germline-derived CDR1 and CDR2 are LNHNV and YYDKDF (reference sequence). In DNA, the CDR3 is TGTGCCACCACACGACAGGGCCCATATAATTCACCCCTCCACTTT. It encodes CATTRQGPYNSPLHF.

This chain links TRBV19 with TRBJ2-1, with a weak D call TRBD2 (5 bases). Germline V lookup: CDR1 LNHDA, CDR2 SQIVND (reference sequence). The V end lost 7 bases, the J end lost 0 bases, and 13 bases lay between the germline ends. This CDR3 contains 15 residues. The CDR3 spells CASTGGEGSYNEQFF. The CDR3 DNA sequence: TGTGCCAGTACCGGCGGCGAGGGCTCCTACAATGAGCAGTTCTTC.

In its sample, this clone was seen a few times. The chain uses TRBV25-1 and TRBJ1-2, with D possibly matching TRBD1 (6 bases). The germline V gene encodes CDR1 MGHDK and CDR2 SYGVNS. The CDR3 has 17 amino acids. V lost 1 base and J lost 6, with 21 bases in between. The CDR3 region is CASSESLERDTRHGYTF. The CDR3, as DNA: TGTGCCAGCAGTGAATCCCTCGAACGGGACACGAGGCATGGCTACACCTTC.

This clone was observed a few times. The V gene is TRBV28, the J gene TRBJ1-6; D remains unclear. CDR1 and CDR2 from the germline V gene are MDHEN and SYDVKM. This CDR3 is built from 14 residues. V was clipped by 2 bases and J by 14 bases, with 16 bases between them. CDR3 sequence: CASSLRGISSTLHF. As DNA, the CDR3 is TGTGCCAGCAGTTTACGGGGAATCTCGAGTACCCTCCACTTT. The whole variable domain, remainder taken from reference TRBV28 and TRBJ1-6, is DVKVTQSSRYLVKRTGEKVFLECVQDMDHENMFWYRQDPGLGLRLIYFSYDVKMKEKGDIPEGYSVSREKKERFSLILESASTNQTSMYLCASSLRGISSTLHFGNGTRLTVT.

This chain links TRBV5-1 with TRBJ2-5; D perhaps matches TRBD1 (6 bases). Per the germline V gene, CDR1 is SGHRS and CDR2 is YFSETQ. The CDR3 extends over 14 amino acids. The V end was cut by 6 bases, the J end by 2 bases, with 14 bases between. CDR3 region: CASMLQGRQETQYF. In nucleotides, the CDR3 is TGCGCCAGCATGTTACAGGGCCGTCAAGAGACCCAGTACTTC.

This chain connects TRBV5-4 to TRBJ1-1; 10 bases are a match to TRBD1. Germline CDR1 is SGHNT and CDR2 is YYREEE (reference sequence). CDR3 length equals 16 residues. The J segment lost 6 bases and the V segment lost 4 bases, leaving 12 bases of the junction unmatched. The CDR3 spells CASSTAARTGGAEAFF. CDR3 in DNA: TGTGCCAGCAGCACGGCCGCTAGGACAGGGGGGGCTGAAGCTTTCTTT.

The rearrangement links TRBV19 to TRBJ1-1; D ambiguous. V lost 8 bases to trimming and J lost 6 bases, with 13 bases between them. This CDR3 is built from 12 residues. In germline, CDR1 is LNHDA, CDR2 SQIVND (reference sequence). CDR3 nucleotide sequence: TGTGCCAGTTCTCCCCCGAGGGCTGAAGCTTTCTTT. Its protein is CASSPPRAEAFF.

This chain links TRBV4-1 with TRBJ2-6, with D unclear. The CDR3 consists of 17 residues. CDR1 and CDR2 (germline): MGHRA, YSYEKL. The V end lost 3 bases, the J end lost 1 base, and 13 bases lay between the germline ends. This CDR3 is CASSHFVRRSGANVLTF. DNA of the CDR3: TGCGCCAGCAGCCACTTTGTTAGGAGATCTGGGGCCAACGTCCTGACTTTC.

The V call is TRBV19, the J call TRBJ1-5; D not resolved. The V end was cut by 7 bases, the J end by 0 bases, with 13 bases between. The CDR3 is made up of 15 amino acids. The germline V gene has CDR1 LNHDA and CDR2 SQIVND (reference sequence). The CDR3 loop reads CASTSHRGSNQPQHF. The CDR3 coding sequence is TGTGCCAGTACCTCACATCGCGGTAGCAATCAGCCCCAGCATTTT.

This clone came up a few times. This chain connects TRBV7-2 to TRBJ2-3, with 7 bases aligning to TRBD2. Germline lookup yields CDR1 SGHTA and CDR2 FQGNSA. This CDR3 comprises 13 residues. V lost 7 bases to trimming and J lost 3 bases; unmatched junction nucleotides: 4. CDR3 nucleotides: TGTGCCAGCACCCTGGGGGGGACAGATACGCAGTATTTT. It translates to CASTLGGTDTQYF.

This clone came up a few times. This chain uses TRBV7-9 with TRBJ2-4; 8 bases map to TRBD1. This CDR3 is 16 amino acids long. J gave up 0 bases and V 5 bases, and 6 bases lay outside the gene matches. Germline V gives CDR1 SEHNR, CDR2 FQNEAQ (reference sequence). The CDR3: CASSIGQGLAKNIQYF. CDR3 bases: TGTGCCAGCAGCATCGGACAGGGATTAGCCAAAAACATTCAGTACTTC.

This clone has more than one count but fewer than ten. The J gene is TRBJ2-5, the V gene TRBV5-1; weak D call: TRBD2 (5 bases). V was clipped by 10 bases and J by 0 bases, with 22 bases between them. Germline CDR1 SGHRS, CDR2 YFSETQ. CDR3 length: 16 amino acids. CDR3 residues: CACSPGLRLDQETQYF. CDR3 DNA: TGCGCCTGCTCCCCCGGACTTCGCTTGGACCAAGAGACCCAGTACTTC.

This clone was seen a handful of times. V and J are TRBV30 and TRBJ1-3; D remains unclear. The ends were cut back, 4 bases at V and 5 bases at J, with 12 bases in the middle. Germline V lookup: CDR1 GTSNPN, CDR2 SVGIG (reference sequence). The CDR3 consists of 13 residues. CDR3 amino acids: CAWITRERNTIYF. The DNA of the CDR3 is TGTGCCTGGATAACGCGGGAGAGAAACACCATATATTTT.

This clone occurred a few times. The gene calls are TRBV30 and TRBJ2-3; TRBD2 aligns across 16 bases. The CDR3 consists of 18 residues. The trim removed 2 bases at V and 5 bases at J, leaving 10 bases unmatched. Germline lookup yields CDR1 GTSNPN and CDR2 SVGIG (reference sequence). CDR3 in DNA: TGTGCCTGGAGTCATCCGGGACTAGCGGGGGGGCCCTTAGATACGCAGTATTTT. Translation gives CAWSHPGLAGGPLDTQYF.